This TCR beta chain was profiled in a study of cytomegalovirus exposure and HLA in healthy donors. Turning to the study itself: Earlier findings included approximately 120 million unique TCR beta sequences obtained from 150 million to 200 million T cells.

J lost 6 bases, V lost 7 bases, and 6 bases had no gene match. The CDR3 loop spans 13 amino acids. Germline CDR1 reads SQVTM; CDR2 reads ANQGSEA. The study ran its PCR with 60 Vbeta and 13 Jbeta primers. Sequenced by immunoSEQ multiplex PCR; TCRdb stores in-frame clones only, minus some. The sample records about 150,000 clones, roughly 89% being singletons. Sequencing used PBMCs. This rearrangement joins TRBV29-1 to TRBJ2-2; 9 bases are shared with TRBD1. This clonotype was sampled from a woman aged 25 to 45 in good health and CMV-seronegative. The CDR3 loop reads CSARTGEAGELFF. CDR3 bases: TGCAGCGCAAGGACAGGGGAAGCCGGGGAGCTGTTTTTT.